The 27 T cell receptor beta chains below come from one sample, sequenced in a study of blood T cell repertoires in COVID-19. Libraries were prepared by immunoSEQ multiplex PCR; TCRdb keeps only in-frame clonotypes and omits some of them. The sample lists 380,000 or so clones, 85% to 90% occurring once. The specimen sequenced was PBMCs or T cells enriched from blood (not recorded which). The receptors stem from a woman in her twenties or thirties with acute COVID-19.

V is TRBV5-1 and J is TRBJ2-3; D gene uncertain. CDR1 and CDR2 (germline): SGHRS, YFSETQ. The CDR3 length is 14 residues. Trimming pared 5 bases from V and 2 bases from J, leaving 12 bases between. DNA for the CDR3: TGCGCCAGCAGGCTAACTTCACTCACAGATACGCAGTATTTT. Translating it yields CASRLTSLTDTQYF.

The V call is TRBV5-1, the J call TRBJ1-6; TRBD1 matches 7 bases. V lost 0 bases, J lost 4 bases, and 1 base stayed unmatched. The CDR3 extends over 15 amino acids. Germline CDR1 is SGHRS and CDR2 is YFSETQ. CDR3: CASSLETGYNSPLHF. The CDR3 bases are TGCGCCAGCAGCTTGGAGACAGGGTATAATTCACCCCTCCACTTT. Full variable domain (outside the CDR3, taken from reference TRBV5-1 and TRBJ1-6): KAGVTQTPRYLIKTRGQQVTLSCSPISGHRSVSWYQQTPGQGLQFLFEYFSETQRNKGNFPGRFSGRQFSNSRSEMNVSTLELGDSALYLCASSLETGYNSPLHFGNGTRLTVT.

The chain employs TRBV24-1 and TRBJ1-2; TRBD1 might be the D (6 bases). Trimming shortened V by 6 bases and J by 6 bases, and 7 bases separated the two germline ends. The CDR3 spans 11 residues. CDR1 is KGHDR, CDR2 SFDVKD, per germline. CDR3 in amino acids: CATSYRDGYTF. The CDR3 nucleotides are TGTGCCACCAGTTACAGGGATGGCTACACCTTC.

The chain combines TRBV5-1 with TRBJ2-5, with TRBD1 identical over 7 bases. CDR3 length: 14 amino acids. V trimming: 1 base; J trimming: 2 bases; junction bases outside the gene matches: 2. Per the germline V gene, CDR1 is SGHRS and CDR2 is YFSETQ. The CDR3 is CASSLSGGQETQYF. The DNA of the CDR3 is TGCGCCAGCAGCTTGTCAGGGGGTCAAGAGACCCAGTACTTC. Full variable domain (outside the CDR3, taken from reference TRBV5-1 and TRBJ2-5): KAGVTQTPRYLIKTRGQQVTLSCSPISGHRSVSWYQQTPGQGLQFLFEYFSETQRNKGNFPGRFSGRQFSNSRSEMNVSTLELGDSALYLCASSLSGGQETQYFGPGTRLLVL.

Only a few counts were recorded for this clone. The J gene is TRBJ2-7, the V gene TRBV27; TRBD2 aligns across 7 bases. The CDR3 totals 15 residues. Per germline, CDR1 MNHEY and CDR2 SMNVEV (reference sequence). With 3 bases clipped from V and 3 bases from J, the junction kept 8 bases outside the gene matches. The DNA for the CDR3 is TGTGCCAGCAGTTTTGGGAGGGCGAGTATCTACGAGCAGTACTTC. It is translated as CASSFGRASIYEQYF.

The chain recombines TRBV21-1 with TRBJ1-2. TRBV21-1 is an annotated pseudogene. The CDR3 has 11 residues. In nucleotides, the CDR3 is TGTGCCAGGGGGGACTGCCCCGGCTACACCTTC. Its protein is CARGDCPGYTF.

V and J are TRBV13 and TRBJ1-3, with D uncertain. The CDR3 totals 14 residues. Trimming stripped 2 bases from V and 1 base from J, with 6 bases between. CDR1 PRHDT and CDR2 FYEKMQ come from the germline V gene (reference sequence). CDR3 in DNA: TGTGCCAGCAGCTTACGAGGGTCTGGAAACACCATATATTTT. It specifies CASSLRGSGNTIYF.

This chain links TRBV4-1 with TRBJ1-1; D is ambiguous. Germline loops: CDR1 MGHRA, CDR2 YSYEKL. V was cut by 0 bases and J by 6 bases, with 8 bases left in between. This CDR3 region has 13 residues. The CDR3 DNA reads TGCGCCAGCAGCCAAGATCGGGTATCTGAAGCTTTCTTT. Encoded protein: CASSQDRVSEAFF.

The gene calls are TRBV29-1 and TRBJ2-7, with D possibly TRBD1 on 6 matching bases. The CDR3 sequence is 10 residues long. Trimming left V 5 bases short and J 10 bases short, with 12 bases between. CDR1 and CDR2 (germline): SQVTM, ANQGSEA. The CDR3 DNA is TGCAGCGTTAAACAGGGTCCTCAGTACTTC. Translation gives CSVKQGPQYF.

This clone was counted a single time. V is TRBV2 and J is TRBJ2-7, with 9 bases fitting TRBD1. V lost 3 bases and J lost 5; bases outside the gene matches: 11. Germline V lookup: CDR1 SNHLY, CDR2 FYNNEI. The CDR3 is made up of 16 amino acids. CDR3 nucleotide sequence: TGTGCCAGCAGTGATGGTCTTGGACAGGGGATGGACGAGCAGTACTTC. The encoded protein is CASSDGLGQGMDEQYF.

This clone was detected a few times. The chain has TRBV5-1 and TRBJ1-6; 7 nucleotides align to TRBD1. V lost 0 bases, J lost 6 bases, and 6 bases stayed unmatched. This CDR3 spans 16 amino acids. Germline CDR1 and CDR2: SGHRS and YFSETQ. For the CDR3, the DNA is TGCGCCAGCAGCTTGGGACAGGGCCTAGGTAATTCACCCCTCCACTTT. Its translation: CASSLGQGLGNSPLHF.

The chain employs TRBV3-1 (or the pseudogene TRBV3-2) and TRBJ1-1, with 8 bases identical to TRBD1. Per the germline V gene, CDR1 is LGHDT and CDR2 is YNNKEL (reference sequence). V lost 4 bases, J lost 2 bases, and 27 bases stayed unmatched. The CDR3 is 22 residues long. The CDR3 loop is CASSPDVRGFNRGTPENTEAFF. CDR3 coding DNA: TGTGCCAGCAGCCCAGACGTCCGGGGTTTTAACAGGGGGACCCCCGAAAACACTGAAGCTTTCTTT.

The chain uses TRBV12-5 and TRBJ1-1; D is uncertain. The V end lost 3 bases, the J end lost 6 bases, and 5 bases lay between the germline ends. CDR3 length: 11 amino acids. Per germline, CDR1 LGHNT and CDR2 FRNRAP. The CDR3 nucleotides read TGTGCTAGTGGTTTAGCGCCTGAAGCTTTCTTT. It encodes CASGLAPEAFF.

This clone was seen a single time. The J gene is TRBJ2-7, the V gene TRBV9; maybe TRBD2 (5 bases). Trimming pared 0 bases from V and 7 bases from J, leaving 14 bases between. The CDR3 loop spans 14 amino acids. Germline V gives CDR1 SGDLS, CDR2 YYNGEE. This CDR3 is CASSVGGSRSEQYF. Written as DNA, the CDR3 is TGTGCCAGCAGCGTAGGAGGGTCTAGATCTGAGCAGTACTTC. Filled out from reference TRBV9 and TRBJ2-7, the complete variable domain reads DSGVTQTPKHLITATGQRVTLRCSPRSGDLSVYWYQQSLDQGLQFLIQYYNGEERAKGNILERFSAQQFPDLHSELNLSSLELGDSALYFCASSVGGSRSEQYFGPGTRLTVT.

This clone was counted a single time. V and J are TRBV4-1 and TRBJ2-5; perhaps TRBD1 as D (5 bases). This CDR3 region has 16 residues. V was trimmed by 0 bases and J by 4 bases, leaving 15 bases between them. Germline V lookup: CDR1 MGHRA, CDR2 YSYEKL. CDR3 loop: CASSQDQGANGETQYF. DNA of the CDR3: TGCGCCAGCAGCCAAGATCAAGGGGCCAATGGAGAGACCCAGTACTTC.

This chain links TRBV6-5 with TRBJ1-6; D may be TRBD1 (5 bases). The CDR3 consists of 16 residues. From germline, CDR1 is MNHEY and CDR2 SVGAGI. The V gene lost 2 bases and the J gene lost 5 bases, with 13 bases spanning the gap. The CDR3 sequence is CASSYRGGGNNSPLHF. The CDR3, as DNA: TGTGCCAGCAGTTACCGTGGGGGGGGGAATAATTCACCCCTCCACTTT.

The V gene is TRBV18, the J gene TRBJ1-4; no clear D gene. The CDR3 consists of 17 residues. Germline loops: CDR1 KGHSH, CDR2 LQKENI. The V and J ends lost 2 bases and 0 bases respectively, with 13 bases between them. In nucleotides, the CDR3 is TGTGCCAGCTCACCATTTGAGGGAACCGCAACTAATGAAAAACTGTTTTTT. Translation: CASSPFEGTATNEKLFF.

This clone turned up a few times. V gene TRBV24-1 combines with J gene TRBJ2-1, with D perhaps matching TRBD1 (5 bases). CDR3 length: 12 residues. The germline CDR1 and CDR2 sequences are KGHDR and SFDVKD. V was pared by 6 bases and J by 8 bases, with 10 bases between. CDR3 loop: CATSPQGYEQFF. The CDR3 nucleotides read TGTGCCACCAGTCCGCAGGGCTATGAGCAGTTCTTC.

The sample holds one count of this clone. The chain has TRBV7-9 and TRBJ1-1; a weak D match, TRBD1 (5 bases). The CDR3 length is 14 residues. V was pared by 6 bases and J by 3 bases, with 14 bases between. The germline CDR1 and CDR2 sequences are SEHNR and FQNEAQ (reference sequence). DNA of the CDR3: TGTGCCAGCAGTCCGCCGGGGGGGGACACTGAAGCTTTCTTT. Its protein product is CASSPPGGDTEAFF. Supplemented by reference TRBV7-9 and TRBJ1-1, the full variable domain reads DTGVSQNPRHKITKRGQNVTFRCDPISEHNRLYWYRQTLGQGPEFLTYFQNEAQLEKSRLLSDRFSAERPKGSFSTLEIQRTEQGDSAMYLCASSPPGGDTEAFFGQGTRLTVV.

V is TRBV7-2 and J is TRBJ2-7; a weak D match, TRBD1 (6 bases). Per germline, CDR1 SGHTA and CDR2 FQGNSA. Trimming cost V 1 base and J 3 bases, with 10 bases left between them. The CDR3 is 14 residues long. CDR3 in DNA: TGTGCCAGCAGCTTAGACGGACAGAACTACGAGCAGTACTTC. Translated, it gives CASSLDGQNYEQYF.

This clone was seen more than once but under ten times. The chain carries TRBV7-2 and TRBJ2-3, with D perhaps TRBD2 (6 bases). CDR1 and CDR2 from the germline V gene are SGHTA and FQGNSA. V dropped 1 base and J dropped 0 bases, with 14 bases sitting between them. The CDR3 is 17 residues long. The CDR3 loop reads CASSLGADGTSTDTQYF. In nucleotides, the CDR3 is TGTGCCAGCAGCTTAGGAGCTGACGGGACTAGCACAGATACGCAGTATTTT.

This clone was detected once. The chain employs TRBV6-6 and TRBJ1-5; 7 bases fit TRBD1. The length of the CDR3 is 17 residues. V lost 5 bases and J lost 3; bases outside the gene matches: 13. Germline-derived CDR1 and CDR2 are MNHNY and SVGAGI (reference sequence). DNA of the CDR3: TGTGCCAGCAGTCTGATGCAGGGGGAGATCCCCAATCAGCCCCAGCATTTT. Amino acids: CASSLMQGEIPNQPQHF.

This rearrangement joins TRBV2 to TRBJ2-4; D possibly corresponds to TRBD1 (6 bases). CDR3 length: 16 residues. Germline V gene sequence: CDR1 SNHLY, CDR2 FYNNEI. The ends were cut back, 5 bases at V and 0 bases at J, with 14 bases in the middle. The CDR3 coding sequence is TGTGCCAGCAGTTCTGGACAGAAACTAGCCAAAAACATTCAGTACTTC. As protein: CASSSGQKLAKNIQYF.

The V call is TRBV20-1, the J call TRBJ2-7, with D tentatively TRBD2 (6 bases). V was clipped by 4 bases and J by 2 bases, with 15 bases between them. This CDR3 has 14 residues. Germline V gene lookup returns CDR1 DFQATT and CDR2 SNEGSKA (reference sequence). This CDR3 reads CSATDTGEAYEQYF. CDR3 in DNA: TGCAGTGCTACTGACACCGGGGAGGCCTACGAGCAGTACTTC.

V gene TRBV12-5 combines with J gene TRBJ1-6; tentatively, D is TRBD1 (6 bases). The CDR3 runs 16 residues. CDR1 and CDR2 from the germline V gene are LGHNT and FRNRAP. Trimming took off 1 base at V and 7 bases at J, with 14 bases between the two ends. This CDR3 is CASGLGLQGGNSPLHF. CDR3 nucleotides: TGTGCTAGTGGTTTGGGACTACAGGGTGGGAATTCACCCCTCCACTTT.

The genes are TRBV7-2 and TRBJ1-2; TRBD1 agrees at 10 bases. Trimming took 0 bases from V and 0 from J; bases not matched to a gene: 1. Germline CDR1 and CDR2: SGHTA and FQGNSA. CDR3 length: 16 residues. CDR3 in amino acids: CASSLAGQGPNYGYTF. CDR3 bases: TGTGCCAGCAGCTTAGCGGGACAGGGGCCTAACTATGGCTACACCTTC. The variable domain in full, with the rest retrieved from reference TRBV7-2 and TRBJ1-2, is GAGVSQSPSNKVTEKGKDVELRCDPISGHTALYWYRQSLGQGLEFLIYFQGNSAPDKSGLPSDRFSAERTGGSVSTLTIQRTQQEDSAVYLCASSLAGQGPNYGYTFGSGTRLTVV.

This chain joins TRBV6-5 and TRBJ1-5, with D possibly TRBD1 on 5 matching bases. The CDR3 has 14 residues. Between the trimmed V and J ends, which lost 7 bases and 2 bases, there was a span of 12 bases. Germline V gene lookup returns CDR1 MNHEY and CDR2 SVGAGI. In DNA form, the CDR3 reads TGTGCCAGCAACCTTGGACAAGGCAATCAGCCCCAGCATTTT. Residues: CASNLGQGNQPQHF.